This T cell receptor beta chain is drawn from a study of control samples from healthy donors and cancer patients. Trimming stripped 2 bases from V and 8 bases from J, with 10 bases between. Germline V gives CDR1 MNHEY, CDR2 SVGAGI. This CDR3 spans 13 amino acids. TCRdb's table, derived via immunoSEQ multiplex PCR, lists solely in-frame clones and lacks some. Of about 140,000 clones in the sample, approximately 92% were seen once. The rearrangement joins TRBV6-5 to TRBJ1-3, with D possibly matching TRBD1 (6 bases). The sequencing sample was made of blood. The sequence was collected from a man aged 25 to 40 in good health. CDR3 in amino acids: CASSYGRGYTIYF. Here the CDR3 DNA reads TGTGCCAGCAGTTACGGCAGGGGATACACCATATATTTT.